The subject of this entry is one T cell receptor (beta chain). These data originate in a study of T cell changes during pregnancy in multiple sclerosis. The method was immunoSEQ multiplex PCR; TCRdb's version includes in-frame clones alone and lacks a portion of them. Of 60,000 to 75,000 clones listed, roughly 94% are singletons. Trimming cost V 4 bases and J 7 bases; bases outside gene matches: 7. CDR1 and CDR2 (germline): SGHRS, YFSETQ. The CDR3 runs 13 residues. Sequences were derived from peripheral blood, sampled after pregnancy. The source of this sequence is a female donor with multiple sclerosis, enrolled in a pregnancy study. V and J are TRBV5-1 and TRBJ2-7; the match to TRBD2 covers 8 bases. CDR3 region: CASSPSGPSEQYF. The CDR3 region has the DNA TGCGCCAGCAGCCCTAGCGGGCCCTCGGAGCAGTACTTC.